What follows is one T cell receptor (beta chain) and its context. The antigen is not known. This entry belongs to a study of T cells expressing NK-cell markers. The wider study: The study drew TCR beta repertoires from sorted CD3+CD56+NKG2C+, CD3+CD56+NKG2C- and CD3+CD56-NKG2C+ T cells. Out of eight donors sequenced, seven tested HCMV-seropositive and the remaining one seronegative.

The V gene's germline CDR1 is SGHRS and CDR2 YFSETQ. This CDR3 spans 16 amino acids. UMIs were included in TCR beta cDNA generated by 5'RACE template switching. One entry per CDR3 protein, without DNA, is what TCRdb gives after re-calling the 5' RACE reads. The table gives over 150,000 distinct CDR3 sequences; the top ten clones make up about 39% of it. Findings and limits, study-wide: Dominance of the CD3+CD56-NKG2C+ fraction by these clonotypes also held in several donors.

The TCR comes from a woman aged 45-65 years in good health. The chain combines TRBV5-1 with TRBJ2-1; TCRdb calls TRBD2, which cannot be checked without DNA. The sequenced sample consisted of blood T cells: a sorted CD56 or NKG2C T cell subset, CD4+ or CD8+ T cells, or bulk PBMC T cells (not recorded which). CDR3 loop: CASSPDAGGDYNEQFF.